Following are 9 T cell receptor beta chains from one sample sequenced in a study of T cell responses to AZD1222 COVID-19 vaccine. This table comes from immunoSEQ multiplex PCR, and its TCRdb copy is limited to in-frame clones, with some not included. The table includes some 130,000 clones, 80% to 95% detected once. The sequenced sample was peripheral blood, obtained on day 0 of AZD1222 vaccination. These receptors were obtained from an adult in good health.

The chain links TRBV6-5 to TRBJ2-7; a possible D gene is TRBD1 (6 bases). This CDR3 contains 15 residues. Germline loops: CDR1 MNHEY, CDR2 SVGAGI. Trimming took off 5 bases at V and 3 bases at J, with 17 bases between the two ends. The CDR3 DNA follows: TGTGCCAGCAGTCAGGCCCGACAGGCCTTCTACGAGCAGTACTTC. It yields the protein CASSQARQAFYEQYF.

This sequence joins TRBV6-4 and TRBJ2-6; D gene ambiguous. The CDR3 is 16 amino acids. Germline V CDR1 and CDR2: MRHNA, SNTAGT. Trimming took off 0 bases at V and 0 bases at J, with 6 bases between the two ends. The CDR3 reads CASSDSRDSGANVLTF. In DNA form, the CDR3 reads TGTGCCAGCAGTGACTCAAGGGACTCTGGGGCCAACGTCCTGACTTTC.

The V call is TRBV27, the J call TRBJ1-6; D gene unclear. Trimming removed 2 bases at V and 7 bases at J, with 3 bases between. Germline V gene lookup returns CDR1 MNHEY and CDR2 SMNVEV (reference sequence). The CDR3 spans 12 residues. Here the CDR3 reads CASSLRNSPLHF. CDR3 sequence (DNA): TGTGCCAGCAGTTTAAGGAATTCACCCCTCCACTTT.

The gene calls are TRBV5-4 and TRBJ2-3; D perhaps matches TRBD2 (5 bases). Trimming left V 4 bases short and J 0 bases short, with 15 bases between. CDR3 size: 16 residues. Germline lookup yields CDR1 SGHNT and CDR2 YYREEE (reference sequence). This chain's CDR3 is CASSRLLAASTDTQYF. CDR3 in DNA: TGTGCCAGCAGCCGGCTGCTAGCAGCTAGCACAGATACGCAGTATTTT.

V is TRBV2 and J is TRBJ1-5; no clear D. Per germline, CDR1 SNHLY and CDR2 FYNNEI. V was cut by 3 bases and J by 0 bases, with 6 bases left in between. The CDR3 loop spans 14 amino acids. The CDR3 coding sequence is TGTGCCAGCAGTGACGGAGATAGCAATCAGCCCCAGCATTTT. Protein product: CASSDGDSNQPQHF. The variable domain in full, with the rest retrieved from reference TRBV2 and TRBJ1-5, is EPEVTQTPSHQVTQMGQEVILRCVPISNHLYFYWYRQILGQKVEFLVSFYNNEISEKSEIFDDQFSVERPDGSNFTLKIRSTKLEDSAMYFCASSDGDSNQPQHFGDGTRLSIL.

The chain combines TRBV5-1 with TRBJ1-5; 9 nucleotides line up with TRBD1. Looked up from germline, CDR1 is SGHRS and CDR2 is YFSETQ. This CDR3 has 15 amino acids. The junction had 5 bases not matched to a gene; V was cut back by 0 bases and J by 7 bases. CDR3 bases: TGCGCCAGCAGCTTGGGGACAGGGGCGTCCCAGCCCCAGCATTTT. This sequence encodes CASSLGTGASQPQHF.

This rearrangement joins TRBV9 to TRBJ2-3, with 8 bases that match TRBD2. Germline trimming cut 2 bases from V and 5 bases from J; bases unmatched to any gene: 4. Germline CDR1 is SGDLS and CDR2 is YYNGEE. The CDR3 loop spans 14 amino acids. CDR3 coding DNA: TGTGCCAGCAGCGTCGGGGGGGATAAAGATACGCAGTATTTT. This encodes CASSVGGDKDTQYF.

This clone has only a few counts. Other DNA sequences from this sample encode an identical CDR3 as well. The chain joins TRBV20-1 to TRBJ2-1; tentatively, D is TRBD2 (5 bases). The germline CDR1 and CDR2 sequences are DFQATT and SNEGSKA (reference sequence). With 3 bases removed from V and 2 bases from J, the gap between germline ends came to 11 bases. The CDR3 totals 14 residues. The CDR3, as DNA: TGCAGTGCTAGTTCGGCGGGTCCCTACAATGAGCAGTTCTTC. Residues: CSASSAGPYNEQFF.

The chain carries TRBV5-8 and TRBJ1-4; D is unresolved. The CDR3 length is 16 residues. Per germline, CDR1 SGHTS and CDR2 YDEGEE. Trimming stripped 5 bases from V and 0 bases from J, with 14 bases between. This chain's CDR3 is CASSSRTQATNEKLFF. DNA of the CDR3: TGTGCCAGCAGTTCCCGAACTCAGGCAACTAATGAAAAACTGTTTTTT.